This paragraph reports one T cell receptor beta chain. Its antigen is as yet unknown. The data originate from a study of shared clonotypes between healthy human individuals. On the study more broadly: Each donor had three CD4 naive, three CD4 memory, two CD8 naive and one CD8 memory plate.

Overall study results and limits: Limited genetic and exposure-history diversity came from having few donors.

For sorted subsets, about 200 ng DNA per replicate equaled approximately 30,000 T cell genomes. Per the original methods: Junction-only immunoSEQ sequences carried no quality scores, so filtering differed. The method was immunoSEQ multiplex PCR; TCRdb's version includes in-frame clones alone and lacks a portion of them. V and J calls and clone size are given by that table; D and trimming were obtained from the DNA. The table lists around 2.1 million clones, nearly 97% of them singletons. The V end lost 5 bases, the J end lost 0 bases, and 9 bases lay between the germline ends. The CDR3 spans 14 residues. Germline CDR1 is SGHNT and CDR2 is YENEEA.

The sequenced sample consisted of naive CD4+ T cells sorted from blood. Noted subset: CD45RA+ positively selected. V and J are TRBV11-3 and TRBJ2-3, with a weak D call TRBD1 (5 bases). This sequence originates from a man between 18 and 35 years old in good health. The CDR3 nucleotides are TGTGCCAGCAGCCCGCAGGGAAGCACAGATACGCAGTATTTT. Protein: CASSPQGSTDTQYF. The full variable domain, its missing parts supplied by reference TRBV11-3 and TRBJ2-3, is EAGVVQSPRYKIIEKKQPVAFWCNPISGHNTLYWYLQNLGQGPELLIRYENEEAVDDSQLPKDRFSAERLKGVDSTLKIQPAELGDSAVYLCASSPQGSTDTQYFGPGTRLTVL.